One sample yielded the 18 T cell receptor beta chains listed below, sequenced in a study of blood T cell repertoires in COVID-19 (dated by TCRdb to the early 2020s). Libraries were prepared through the immunoSEQ multiplex PCR assay. Entries here come from immuneACCESS through TCRdb and include only in-frame sequences with V and J called. Some clones fail to appear in such tables; in the studies checked, an unresolved V gene covers under half of the shortfall, and the cause of the remainder is unknown. Within this sample are some 62,000 clones, with around 85% of them counted one time only. The ten largest clones capture about a fifth of the sample. Source material: peripheral blood. The source of these receptors is a woman of 80 years or more with active or convalescent COVID-19.

V usage is TRBV6-5 and J usage is TRBJ1-2; D gene unclear. The CDR3 has 13 residues. Germline CDR1 MNHEY, CDR2 SVGAGI. The ends were cut back, 6 bases at V and 4 bases at J, with 12 bases in the middle. The CDR3 loop is CASRPTVIYGYTF. Here the CDR3 DNA reads TGTGCCAGCAGGCCAACAGTTATCTATGGCTACACCTTC.

The genes are TRBV11-2 and TRBJ1-3; D possibly corresponds to TRBD1 (5 bases). The CDR3 sequence is 17 residues long. V gave up 2 bases and J gave up 0 bases, with 14 bases separating them. In germline, CDR1 is SGHAT, CDR2 FQNNGV. In nucleotides, the CDR3 is TGTGCCAGCAGCTTATTAGGCGGGGGAGACTCTGGAAACACCATATATTTT. It codes for CASSLLGGGDSGNTIYF.

A few counts support this clone. The V call is TRBV29-1, the J call TRBJ1-1; maybe TRBD1 (5 bases). The ends were cut back, 4 bases at V and 0 bases at J, with 9 bases in the middle. The CDR3 consists of 13 residues. Germline V lookup: CDR1 SQVTM, CDR2 ANQGSEA. CDR3 loop: CSVAQGMNTEAFF. The CDR3 DNA sequence: TGCAGCGTTGCCCAGGGCATGAACACTGAAGCTTTCTTT.

This sequence joins TRBV3-1 (or the pseudogene TRBV3-2) and TRBJ1-2; the D gene is possibly TRBD1 (6 bases). CDR3 length: 13 residues. CDR1 is LGHDT and CDR2 is YNNKEL in the germline V gene (reference sequence). Deletions cut 2 bases from V and 7 bases from J, with 11 bases between. The CDR3: CASSQQGWSGYTF. For the CDR3, the DNA is TGTGCCAGCAGCCAACAGGGGTGGAGTGGCTACACCTTC.

This chain uses TRBV19 with TRBJ2-1, with TRBD2 matching over 7 bases. There are 16 residues in the CDR3. The V segment lost 9 bases and the J segment 3 bases; nucleotides outside the gene matches: 14. The germline CDR1 and CDR2 sequences are LNHDA and SQIVND (reference sequence). The CDR3, as DNA: TGTGCCAGCCTTGATAAATGGGGCGGGGGCTACAATGAGCAGTTCTTC. Its translation is CASLDKWGGGYNEQFF.

This clone was seen more than once but under ten times. This rearrangement joins TRBV6-1 to TRBJ1-6; D remains unclear. V was clipped by 0 bases and J by 8 bases, with 14 bases between them. The CDR3 covers 16 residues. CDR1 and CDR2 from the germline V gene are MNHNS and SASEGT. The CDR3 DNA follows: TGTGCCAGCAGTGAAGCGTTGTCAGCGGAAGATTCACCCCTCCACTTT. As protein: CASSEALSAEDSPLHF.

The chain combines TRBV10-3 with TRBJ1-3, with a possible D match to TRBD1 (5 bases). This CDR3 is built from 14 residues. V gave up 3 bases and J gave up 4 bases, with 10 bases separating them. The germline V gene encodes CDR1 ENHRY and CDR2 SYGVKD. This CDR3 reads CAISEAGEGNTIYF. The DNA for the CDR3 is TGTGCCATCAGTGAAGCGGGGGAAGGAAACACCATATATTTT.

The rearrangement joins TRBV15 to TRBJ1-4; no reliable D call. There are 13 residues in the CDR3. V dropped 0 bases and J dropped 5 bases, with 4 bases sitting between them. The germline gives CDR1 LNHNV, CDR2 YYDKDF (reference sequence). The CDR3 sequence: CATSRDQNEKLFF. CDR3 in DNA: TGTGCCACCAGCAGAGATCAAAATGAAAAACTGTTTTTT.

V usage is TRBV6-5 and J usage is TRBJ1-3; TRBD1 aligns across 7 bases. This CDR3 has 14 residues. CDR1 is MNHEY, CDR2 SVGAGI, per germline. Trimming took 6 bases from V and 2 from J; bases not matched to a gene: 4. The DNA for the CDR3 is TGTGCCAGCAGCCGAACAGGGGCTGGAAACACCATATATTTT. Its protein is CASSRTGAGNTIYF.

This chain connects TRBV11-3 to TRBJ2-7; no clear D gene. The CDR3 length is 14 residues. Between the trimmed V and J ends, which lost 5 bases and 0 bases, there was a span of 11 bases. From germline, CDR1 is SGHNT and CDR2 YENEEA. The CDR3 loop is CASSLLPSSYEQYF. In DNA, the CDR3 is TGTGCCAGCAGCCTGTTACCGAGCTCCTACGAGCAGTACTTC.

The chain combines TRBV27 with TRBJ1-6; D gene unclear. The V end lost 5 bases, the J end lost 7 bases, and 12 bases lay between the germline ends. The germline gives CDR1 MNHEY, CDR2 SMNVEV (reference sequence). The CDR3 has 14 amino acids. CDR3 DNA: TGTGCCAGCAGTCCGGTAGGAGGGAATTCACCCCTCCACTTT. It codes for CASSPVGGNSPLHF.

This chain connects TRBV5-4 to TRBJ2-2; no firm D call. Germline-derived CDR1 and CDR2 are SGHNT and YYREEE (reference sequence). This CDR3 region has 15 residues. The V gene lost 4 bases and the J gene lost 2 bases, with 12 bases spanning the gap. The CDR3 DNA sequence: TGTGCCAGCAGCCCAACAGCCAAAAACACCGGGGAGCTGTTTTTT. Encoded protein: CASSPTAKNTGELFF. The entire variable domain, with the rest obtained from reference TRBV5-4 and TRBJ2-2, is as follows: ETGVTQSPTHLIKTRGQQVTLRCSSQSGHNTVSWYQQALGQGPQFIFQYYREEENGRGNFPPRFSGLQFPNYSSELNVNALELDDSALYLCASSPTAKNTGELFFGEGSRLTVL.

The genes are TRBV19 and TRBJ2-3, with 8 nucleotides matching TRBD2. Unmatched junction bases numbered 5, after V lost 5 bases and J lost 4 bases. Germline CDR1 is LNHDA and CDR2 is SQIVND (reference sequence). This CDR3 has 14 amino acids. CDR3: CASSVGGASDTQYF. In DNA form, the CDR3 reads TGTGCCAGTAGTGTCGGGGGGGCCTCAGATACGCAGTATTTT.

V and J are TRBV6-6 and TRBJ1-1; TRBD1 aligns across 7 bases. Germline assignment: CDR1 MNHNY and CDR2 SVGAGI (reference sequence). The junction had 4 bases not matched to a gene; V was cut back by 6 bases and J by 3 bases. The length of the CDR3 is 13 residues. CDR3 sequence: CASRRGQDTEAFF. Written as DNA, the CDR3 is TGTGCCAGCAGAAGAGGACAGGACACTGAAGCTTTCTTT.

This chain uses TRBV6-5 with TRBJ1-4; the match to TRBD1 covers 7 bases. J lost 6 bases, V lost 6 bases, and 10 bases had no gene match. Germline CDR1 MNHEY, CDR2 SVGAGI. The CDR3 spans 15 residues. The CDR3 loop reads CASSRNRGEDEKLFF. CDR3 DNA sequence: TGTGCCAGCAGCCGTAACAGGGGCGAGGATGAAAAACTGTTTTTT.

Here the CDR3 reads CASSLALRSNYGYTF. CDR3 DNA: TGTGCCAGCAGCTTAGCTCTTCGTTCGAACTATGGCTACACCTTC. The chain is built from TRBV5-6 and TRBJ1-2, with D hard to call. The CDR3 has 15 amino acids. The germline V gene has CDR1 SGHDT and CDR2 YYEEEE. V gave up 2 bases and J gave up 2 bases, with 13 bases separating them.

The chain is built from TRBV9 and TRBJ2-7, with a weak D call TRBD1 (6 bases). The V and J ends lost 0 bases and 2 bases respectively, with 12 bases between them. CDR3 length: 15 amino acids. Germline V gene data show CDR1 as SGDLS and CDR2 as YYNGEE. The CDR3 protein is CASSVGDTHAYEQYF. The CDR3 DNA reads as TGTGCCAGCAGCGTAGGGGACACTCACGCCTACGAGCAGTACTTC. Supplemented by reference TRBV9 and TRBJ2-7, the full variable domain reads DSGVTQTPKHLITATGQRVTLRCSPRSGDLSVYWYQQSLDQGLQFLIQYYNGEERAKGNILERFSAQQFPDLHSELNLSSLELGDSALYFCASSVGDTHAYEQYFGPGTRLTVT.

This clone was seen a single time. The V gene is TRBV7-6, the J gene TRBJ1-1; D might be TRBD1 (5 bases). The V gene's germline CDR1 is SGHVS and CDR2 FNYEAQ. The CDR3 consists of 14 residues. The germline V and J ends were trimmed by 5 bases and 6 bases, with 16 bases remaining between them. CDR3 amino acids: CASSPNRRNAEAFF. CDR3 DNA: TGTGCCAGCAGCCCTAACAGGCGAAACGCTGAAGCTTTCTTT. The whole variable domain, filled in from reference TRBV7-6 and TRBJ1-1, reads GAGVSQSPRYKVTKRGQDVALRCDPISGHVSLYWYRQALGQGPEFLTYFNYEAQQDKSGLPNDRFSAERPEGSISTLTIQRTEQRDSAMYRCASSPNRRNAEAFFGQGTRLTVV.